One and the same sample provided the 23 T cell receptor beta chains below, sequenced in a study of CD8+CD57+ T cells in acquired aplastic anemia. Template material for TCR beta VDJ and CDR3 profiling consisted of genomic DNA. TCRdb redid the calling of the reads with MiXCR, one entry per CDR3 protein. The repertoire holds about 270,000 distinct CDR3 sequences, roughly 80% seen once, with 35% to 50% in the top ten. The authors sequenced patients whose flow cytometry had shown CD8+CD57+ cell expansion. Sequenced: sorted CD4+, CD8+, or CD8+CD57+ T cells (not recorded which) from PBMCs. These receptors all stem from a human donor with aplastic anemia.

A single count supports this clonotype. A read error may account for a junction end that differs from germline. The chain carries TRBV7-4 and TRBJ1-1, with unresolved D. The CDR3 loop spans 15 amino acids. The V gene's germline CDR1 is SGHVT and CDR2 SQSDAQ. The CDR3 DNA is TGTGCCAGCAGCTTACCAGGCAGAGGGCAAGATGAAGTTTTCTTT. It specifies CASSLPGRGQDEVFF.

V and J are TRBV5-6 and TRBJ2-1, with 7 bases that match TRBD2. Per the germline V gene, CDR1 is SGHDT and CDR2 is YYEEEE. The CDR3 has 17 residues. Trimming took 4 bases from V and 1 from J; bases not matched to a gene: 11. CDR3 residues: CASSVGEGGMSYNEQFF. The CDR3 DNA sequence: TGTGCCAGCAGCGTGGGGGAGGGAGGAATGTCCTACAATGAGCAGTTCTTC.

The V call is TRBV7-9, the J call TRBJ1-1; the D is unclear. The CDR3 sequence is 15 residues long. Germline values: CDR1 SEHNR, CDR2 FQNEAQ (reference sequence). The ends were cut back, 3 bases at V and 14 bases at J, with 25 bases in the middle. The CDR3 here is CASSFERSGKSDEFF. DNA of the CDR3: TGTGCCAGCAGCTTTGAAAGAAGCGGGAAGAGCGACGAGTTCTTT.

A word on this clonotype: Relative to the germline gene, one junction end is altered; a read error may explain this. The rearrangement uses TRBV2 and TRBJ2-7, with D perhaps being TRBD1 or TRBD2 (6 bases each). Germline CDR1 reads SNHLY; CDR2 reads FYNNEI. The CDR3 length is 14 residues. As DNA, the CDR3 is TGTGCCAGCAGGGTCGGGGGCACGGATACGCAGTATTTTTTC. Translated: CASRVGGTDTQYFF.

As concerns this clonotype: One end of the junction fails to match germline, which may point to a read error. The rearrangement joins TRBV5-1 to TRBJ2-7; tentative D call: TRBD2 (5 bases). This CDR3 comprises 14 residues. In germline, CDR1 is SGHRS, CDR2 YFSETQ. The CDR3 region has the DNA TGTGCCAGCAGCCCCCTTGGAGGCTACTACGAGCAGTACTTC. It encodes CASSPLGGYYEQYF.

The rearrangement joins TRBV20-1 to TRBJ2-1; D is perhaps TRBD2 (6 bases). The CDR3 length is 16 residues. Trimming removed 1 base at V and 7 bases at J, with 20 bases between. The germline V gene has CDR1 DFQATT and CDR2 SNEGSKA (reference sequence). The CDR3 protein is CSARALSAGLSNEQFF. The CDR3 nucleotides read TGCAGTGCTAGAGCACTATCGGCGGGACTGTCGAATGAGCAGTTCTTC.

Turning to this clonotype: At one end, the junction sequence differs from germline, possibly due to a read error. The chain employs TRBV14 and TRBJ2-3; D is unresolved. The CDR3 has 14 residues. Germline-derived CDR1 and CDR2 are SGHDN and FVKESK. The CDR3 DNA sequence: TGTGCCAGCAGCCTTTCCCGAGGTCCCCTAATTCAGAATTTT. This encodes CASSLSRGPLIQNF.

With regard to this clonotype: The CDR3 does not end in the conserved phenylalanine or tryptophan, so this is likely a read error. The DNA is omitted, as the CDR3 cannot be located on it reliably, and the CDR3 follows TCRdb's listing. The chain employs TRBV7-8 and TRBJ2-1; the table's D call, TRBD1, has no DNA check behind it. CDR1 and CDR2 (germline): SGHVS, FQNEAQ. The length of the CDR3 is 13 amino acids, counting both ends. This CDR3 is CASSFGPNGTPLS.

The chain joins TRBV12-3 or TRBV12-4 to TRBJ2-7; the D call may be TRBD1 or TRBD2 (5 bases each). V was clipped by 4 bases and J by 3 bases, with 25 bases between them. The CDR3 has 18 amino acids. CDR3: CASSSRPGPTTGYYEQYV. The DNA for the CDR3 is TGTGCCAGCAGTTCCCGGCCGGGGCCGACGACCGGCTACTACGAGCAGTACGTC.

The chain has TRBV24-1 and TRBJ2-7; D is unclear. V gave up 3 bases and J gave up 3 bases, with 5 bases separating them. Germline V gene sequence: CDR1 KGHDR, CDR2 SFDVKD. This CDR3 is 12 amino acids long. CDR3 sequence (DNA): TGTGCCACCAGTGATACGAACTACGAGCAGTACTTC. This codes for CATSDTNYEQYF.

The V gene is TRBV30, the J gene TRBJ2-3; 10 positions match TRBD2. Germline V lookup: CDR1 GTSNPN, CDR2 SVGIG (reference sequence). After removal of 3 bases from V and 1 base from J, the junction contained 1 base not matched to a gene. This CDR3 comprises 14 residues. CDR3 sequence (DNA): TGTGCCTGGAGAGGACTAGCGGGCACAGATACGCAGTATTTT. Protein sequence: CAWRGLAGTDTQYF.

Comments on this clonotype: No conserved phenylalanine or tryptophan is present at the end of the CDR3, so a read error is the likely explanation. The V gene is TRBV7-9, the J gene TRBJ2-2; no reliable D call. CDR3 length equals 12 residues. V gave up 3 bases and J gave up 12 bases, with 11 bases separating them. Germline V CDR1 and CDR2: SEHNR, FQNEAQ (reference sequence). CDR3 sequence: CASSFLDTQLFC. Written as DNA, the CDR3 is TGTGCCAGCAGCTTCTTAGATACGCAGCTGTTTTGC.

To note about this clonotype: One junction end disagrees with the germline gene, perhaps due to a read error. The CDR3 region has the DNA TGTGCCAGCGGGGACGGGGGAAGAGATACGCCGTATTTT. This encodes CASGDGGRDTPYF. The chain recombines TRBV7-8 with TRBJ2-3, with D perhaps matching TRBD2 (6 bases). Germline V CDR1 and CDR2: SGHVS, FQNEAQ. The CDR3 loop spans 13 amino acids. Full variable domain (outside the CDR3, taken from reference TRBV7-8 and TRBJ2-3): GAGVSQSPRYKVAKRGQDVALRCDPISGHVSLFWYQQALGQGPEFLTYFQNEAQLDKSGLPSDRFFAERPEGSVSTLKIQRTQQEDSAVYLCASGDGGRDTPYFGPGTRLTVL.

The gene calls are TRBV12-3 or TRBV12-4 and TRBJ2-1, with TRBD1 matching 8 bases. There are 15 residues in the CDR3. V gave up 5 bases and J gave up 8 bases; unmatched junction bases: 11. CDR3 protein: CASSPDRVTVYEQFF. CDR3 coding DNA: TGTGCCAGCAGTCCGGACAGGGTAACCGTTTATGAGCAGTTCTTC.

The chain couples TRBV2 to TRBJ2-2, with D possibly being TRBD1 (6 bases). The CDR3 has 13 amino acids. The germline gives CDR1 SNHLY, CDR2 FYNNEI. V shed 10 bases and J shed 13 bases, with 22 bases lying between them. The CDR3 region is CATGDGDTDTLFF. The CDR3 DNA follows: TGTGCCACCGGGGACGGGGACACAGATACGCTGTTTTTT.

This clonotype has just one count. V gene TRBV9 combines with J gene TRBJ1-2; the D is unclear. CDR1 and CDR2 (germline): SGDLS, YYNGEE. The CDR3 spans 15 residues. Trimming took 2 bases from V and 11 from J, leaving 22 bases between them. The CDR3 is CASSVGSDTQYVYTF. The CDR3 nucleotides read TGTGCCAGCAGCGTGGGGTCAGATACGCAGTATGTTTACACCTTC.

The J gene is TRBJ2-7, the V gene TRBV7-2, with D possibly being TRBD1 (5 bases). The germline V and J ends were trimmed by 6 bases and 7 bases, with 19 bases remaining between them. Germline loops: CDR1 SGHTA, CDR2 FQGNSA. This CDR3 is 14 amino acids long. CDR3 DNA sequence: TGTGCCAGCAGGGCATTCAGGGTGGGCAATGAGCAGTACGTC. Translated: CASRAFRVGNEQYV.

This clonotype occurred a few times. One end of the junction does not line up with germline, which may come from a read error. V usage is TRBV7-8 and J usage is TRBJ2-3, with D unresolved. The CDR3 is made up of 13 amino acids. The germline V gene encodes CDR1 SGHVS and CDR2 FQNEAQ. CDR3 sequence: CASSLAGRDDTQF. The CDR3 region has the DNA TGTGCCAGCAGCTTAGCGGGCAGAGACGATACGCAGTTT.

The rearrangement joins TRBV2 to TRBJ1-5; D is undetermined. Germline assignment: CDR1 SNHLY and CDR2 FYNNEI. The V and J ends lost 3 bases and 11 bases respectively, with 17 bases between them. The CDR3 is 14 residues long. CDR3 in amino acids: CASSETYSNHAQHF. In nucleotides, the CDR3 is TGTGCCAGCAGTGAGACCTATAGCAACCATGCCCAGCATTTT.

As concerns this clonotype: At one end the junction does not follow the germline gene, possibly because of a read error. The chain couples TRBV9 to TRBJ2-3; 8 nucleotides align to TRBD2. CDR1 and CDR2 from the germline V gene are SGDLS and YYNGEE. CDR3 length: 14 residues. The CDR3, as DNA: TGTGCCAGCAACCTAGGGACTAGTCCTACCGCAGAGAATTTT. Amino acid sequence: CASNLGTSPTAENF. Supplemented by reference TRBV9 and TRBJ2-3, the full variable domain reads DSGVTQTPKHLITATGQRVTLRCSPRSGDLSVYWYQQSLDQGLQFLIQYYNGEERAKGNILERFSAQQFPDLHSELNLSSLELGDSALYFCASNLGTSPTAENFGPGTRLTVL.

This clonotype was seen many times. This chain connects TRBV5-6 to TRBJ1-2; D gene uncertain. V was cut by 0 bases and J by 7 bases, with 10 bases left in between. Germline V CDR1 and CDR2: SGHDT, YYEEEE. The CDR3 has 13 amino acids. CDR3: CASSLGEAGGYTF. CDR3 nucleotide sequence: TGTGCCAGCAGCTTGGGGGAGGCAGGTGGCTACACCTTC.

V is TRBV5-1 and J is TRBJ2-1; D gene uncertain. This CDR3 region has 15 residues. Trimming cost V 0 bases and J 5 bases, with 12 bases left between them. Germline V lookup: CDR1 SGHRS, CDR2 YFSETQ. Here the CDR3 reads CASSLAPASDNEQFF. The CDR3 DNA reads TGCGCCAGCAGCTTGGCACCGGCATCGGACAATGAGCAGTTCTTC. Together with reference TRBV5-1 and TRBJ2-1, the CDR3 gives the full variable domain: KAGVTQTPRYLIKTRGQQVTLSCSPISGHRSVSWYQQTPGQGLQFLFEYFSETQRNKGNFPGRFSGRQFSNSRSEMNVSTLELGDSALYLCASSLAPASDNEQFFGPGTRLTVL.

The V and J genes are TRBV9 and TRBJ2-7; possibly TRBD1 or TRBD2 for D (6 bases each). Germline assignment: CDR1 SGDLS and CDR2 YYNGEE. This CDR3 comprises 14 residues. The CDR3: CASSEGGPGEDTDV. The CDR3 DNA is TGTGCCAGCAGCGAAGGGGGGCCAGGGGAGGACACTGACGTC.